This record covers a single T cell receptor beta chain. The data were taken from a study of shared clonotypes between healthy human individuals. The CDR3 is made up of 12 amino acids. CDR1 SGHRS and CDR2 YFSETQ come from the germline V gene. V dropped 5 bases and J dropped 2 bases, with 7 bases sitting between them. Per the authors' pipeline: ImmunoSEQ only sent back junction sequences with no quality scores, so filtering was done differently. Here immunoSEQ multiplex PCR was the method, and the copy in TCRdb shows in-frame clones only, minus some. The DNA was the basis for D and trimming; V, J and clone size are from that table. The sample has some 2,400,000 clones, around 95% seen once.

Material: naive CD4+ T cells sorted from blood. Subset here: CD45RA+ positively selected. This receptor was obtained from a man younger than 35 in good health. The chain employs TRBV5-1 and TRBJ1-1; D gene uncertain. The CDR3 loop reads CASREINTEAFF. CDR3 coding DNA: TGCGCCAGCAGGGAGATTAACACTGAAGCTTTCTTT.